The clone carrying this T cell receptor (beta chain) was counted only a few times. Its antigen is unidentified. TCRdb reprocessed the RT-PCR reads with MiXCR, giving one entry per CDR3 protein. In the table there are 610,000 or so distinct CDR3 sequences, 12% to 15% of which are singletons. The J segment lost 6 bases and the V segment lost 4 bases, leaving 2 bases of the junction unmatched. Germline V gene data show CDR1 as SGHRS and CDR2 as YFSETQ. The CDR3 consists of 13 residues. The data stem from a study of response to subunit inactivated influenza vaccine. Study-level findings and limits: Authors suggested few new T cells are recruited by each seasonal influenza vaccination.

This rearrangement joins TRBV5-1 to TRBJ2-2, with 8 nucleotides matching TRBD1. Here the sequenced sample was PBMCs from blood, taken 12 days after vaccination. The clonotype comes from a man in his fifties who received an inactivated influenza vaccine. The CDR3 DNA sequence: TGCGCCAGCAGCGCGACAGGGGCCGGGGAGCTGTTTTTT. This codes for CASSATGAGELFF.